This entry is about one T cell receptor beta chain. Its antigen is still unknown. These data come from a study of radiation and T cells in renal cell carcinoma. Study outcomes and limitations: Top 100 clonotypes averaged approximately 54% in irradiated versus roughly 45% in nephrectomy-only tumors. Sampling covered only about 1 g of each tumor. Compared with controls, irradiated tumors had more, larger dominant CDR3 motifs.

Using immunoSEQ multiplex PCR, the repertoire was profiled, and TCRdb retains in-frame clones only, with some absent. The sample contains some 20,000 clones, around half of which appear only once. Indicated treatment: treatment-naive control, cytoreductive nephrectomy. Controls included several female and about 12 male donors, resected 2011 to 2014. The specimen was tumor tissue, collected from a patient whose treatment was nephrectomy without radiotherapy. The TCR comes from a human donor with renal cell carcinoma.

The CDR3 DNA is TGTGCCTGGGGACAGTACACTGAAGCTTTCTTT. Protein: CAWGQYTEAFF. The rearrangement uses TRBV30 and TRBJ1-1; possible D gene TRBD1, 6 bases. Trimming removed 5 bases from V and 3 bases from J, with 7 bases in between. CDR3 length equals 11 residues. Germline V gene lookup returns CDR1 GTSNPN and CDR2 SVGIG (reference sequence).